One sample yielded the 13 T cell receptor beta chains listed below, sequenced in a study of cytomegalovirus exposure and HLA in healthy donors. Researchers ran the PCR with 60 Vbeta and 13 Jbeta primers. The data were produced by immunoSEQ multiplex PCR, yet TCRdb's version contains in-frame clones alone and is incomplete. This sample's table reports 110,000 to 150,000 clones. Sequencing was done on a sample of PBMCs. The receptor set was obtained from a male donor in good health and CMV-seronegative.

The chain links TRBV6-5 to TRBJ1-2; 8 bases match TRBD1. Germline V gives CDR1 MNHEY, CDR2 SVGAGI. V gave up 5 bases and J gave up 0 bases; unmatched junction bases: 5. This CDR3 is built from 15 residues. In nucleotides, the CDR3 is TGTGCCAGCAGTACAAAACAGGGGGCTAACTATGGCTACACCTTC. Translated, it gives CASSTKQGANYGYTF.

The chain links TRBV7-9 to TRBJ1-1, with a possible D match to TRBD1 (6 bases). V lost 2 bases, J lost 1 base, and 14 bases lay in between. Germline CDR1 reads SEHNR; CDR2 reads FQNEAQ (reference sequence). The CDR3 has 16 amino acids. For the CDR3, the DNA is TGTGCCAGCAGCTTACGTAGGGGGGGGGCGAACACTGAAGCTTTCTTT. This translates into CASSLRRGGANTEAFF.

The chain is built from TRBV15 and TRBJ1-1; D ambiguous. Trimming took 2 bases from V and 6 from J, leaving 19 bases between them. CDR1 is LNHNV, CDR2 YYDKDF, per germline (reference sequence). There are 16 residues in the CDR3. The chain's CDR3 is CATSRSNRGVGAEAFF. Written as DNA, the CDR3 is TGTGCCACCAGCAGATCTAACCGGGGAGTTGGGGCTGAAGCTTTCTTT.

The rearrangement links TRBV6-1 to TRBJ2-1; tentative D call: TRBD1 (5 bases). The CDR3 sequence is 15 residues long. V lost 1 base and J 6 bases, leaving 13 bases between the germline ends. The germline CDR1 and CDR2 sequences are MNHNS and SASEGT. CDR3 nucleotide sequence: TGTGCCAGCAGTGAAGAGGTGCGACAGTTCAATGAGCAGTTCTTC. Amino acid sequence: CASSEEVRQFNEQFF.

This sequence joins TRBV5-1 and TRBJ1-1; a weak D match, TRBD1 (5 bases). There are 15 residues in the CDR3. Trimming shortened V by 0 bases and J by 0 bases, and 9 bases separated the two germline ends. Per the germline V gene, CDR1 is SGHRS and CDR2 is YFSETQ. CDR3 loop: CASSLAAGMNTEAFF. As DNA, the CDR3 is TGCGCCAGCAGCTTGGCGGCAGGGATGAACACTGAAGCTTTCTTT.

V is TRBV30 and J is TRBJ1-6, with D maybe TRBD1 (6 bases). V gave up 8 bases and J gave up 13 bases, with 18 bases separating them. Germline V CDR1 and CDR2: GTSNPN, SVGIG (reference sequence). The CDR3 totals 12 residues. The CDR3 DNA reads TGTGCCGAGCTACAGGGAGTTGGTCCCCTCCACTTT. Its protein is CAELQGVGPLHF.

This chain connects TRBV4-1 to TRBJ2-3; D possibly corresponds to TRBD2 (6 bases). Per the germline V gene, CDR1 is MGHRA and CDR2 is YSYEKL. This CDR3 region has 15 residues. Trimming pared 4 bases from V and 2 bases from J, leaving 13 bases between. CDR3 sequence (DNA): TGCGCCAGCAGCCGGGACTTAACACTCACAGATACGCAGTATTTT. Translation: CASSRDLTLTDTQYF.

This rearrangement joins TRBV25-1 to TRBJ2-6; no clear D. The CDR3 covers 14 residues. Germline V gene sequence: CDR1 MGHDK, CDR2 SYGVNS. V was cut by 6 bases and J by 0 bases, with 6 bases left in between. For the CDR3, the DNA is TGTGCCAGCAGCAGATCCTCTGGGGCCAACGTCCTGACTTTC. As protein: CASSRSSGANVLTF.

The gene calls are TRBV6-5 and TRBJ1-2; tentatively, D is TRBD1 (6 bases). Germline lookup yields CDR1 MNHEY and CDR2 SVGAGI. The V and J ends lost 5 bases and 7 bases respectively, with 20 bases between them. The CDR3 totals 15 residues. CDR3 protein: CASSKLLGTTSGYTF. The CDR3 DNA reads TGTGCCAGCAGTAAACTCCTCGGGACAACTTCTGGCTACACCTTC.

This chain links TRBV7-3 with TRBJ2-3; 10 bases are shared with TRBD2. CDR3 length equals 16 residues. Per germline, CDR1 SGHTA and CDR2 FQGTGA. V gave up 5 bases and J gave up 5 bases; unmatched junction bases: 10. The CDR3 region has the DNA TGTGCCAGCAGCCCCGGAGGGGTAGCGGGGGGAGATACGCAGTATTTT. It specifies CASSPGGVAGGDTQYF.

Here the CDR3 DNA reads TGTGCCAGCAGTTTAAGTCGGAGTCGCAATTCACCCCTCCACTTT. It codes for CASSLSRSRNSPLHF. The rearrangement links TRBV27 to TRBJ1-6; D is unresolved. Trimming stripped 2 bases from V and 7 bases from J, with 12 bases between. CDR1 and CDR2 (germline): MNHEY, SMNVEV (reference sequence). The CDR3 sequence is 15 residues long.

V usage is TRBV7-9 and J usage is TRBJ2-7, with 12 nucleotides matching TRBD2. V gave up 5 bases and J gave up 5 bases; unmatched junction bases: 13. The germline V gene encodes CDR1 SEHNR and CDR2 FQNEAQ (reference sequence). The CDR3 runs to 17 residues. CDR3 bases: TGTGCCAGCAGCCTCGGGACTAGCGGGTCCTTTAACCACGAGCAGTACTTC. Amino acid sequence: CASSLGTSGSFNHEQYF.

The J gene is TRBJ1-2, the V gene TRBV6-5, with 10 bases that match TRBD1. CDR1 and CDR2 (germline): MNHEY, SVGAGI. The CDR3 loop spans 15 amino acids. Germline trimming cut 6 bases from V and 2 bases from J; bases unmatched to any gene: 6. CDR3 sequence reads: CASRTWTGGNYGYTF. The CDR3 nucleotides read TGTGCCAGCAGGACTTGGACAGGGGGAAACTATGGCTACACCTTC.